One T cell receptor beta chain is described in this entry. Germline CDR1 SGHRS, CDR2 YFSETQ. V gave up 1 base and J gave up 7 bases, with 17 bases separating them. The CDR3 runs 15 residues. Methods used by the authors: It was from reference gene primer amplification that nucleated cell counts were estimated. Assay: immunoSEQ multiplex PCR; the TCRdb copy retains only in-frame clones and omits some. From that table come the V and J calls and clone size; the DNA was used to work out D and trimming. This repertoire shows about 70,000 clones, around 87% found once; its top ten account for 9% to 15%. The record originates from a study of blood T cell repertoires in COVID-19. Overall study: Italy, Spain and the United States were the sources of the convalescent and acute COVID-19 samples. PBMCs, B-cell-depleted T cells, or T cells were the source of the cDNA or gDNA that made up the material.

V usage is TRBV5-1 and J usage is TRBJ1-1; possible D gene TRBD1, 6 bases. The sequencing input was peripheral blood. This receptor was taken from a human donor in a cohort sampled during active COVID-19. DNA of the CDR3: TGCGCCAGCAGCTTGCGGAGCAGGGGCCGCCTTGAAGCTTTCTTT. The encoded protein is CASSLRSRGRLEAFF.